The source of this TCR beta chain is a study of blood T cell repertoires in COVID-19. TCRdb keeps only in-frame clones here, not all; method: immunoSEQ multiplex PCR. This table has roughly 300,000 clones, roughly 85% appearing once. From germline, CDR1 is PRHDT and CDR2 FYEKMQ (reference sequence). The CDR3 spans 14 residues. V was shortened by 0 bases and J by 4 bases, with 9 bases between the two germline ends. The chain is built from TRBV13 and TRBJ1-1; no firm D call. The sequence was collected from a woman between 45 and 65 years old who had recovered from COVID-19. Sequences were obtained from PBMCs or T cells enriched from blood (not recorded which). In DNA form, the CDR3 reads TGTGCCAGCAGCTTAGGAGGGAGGAGCACTGAAGCTTTCTTT. It is translated as CASSLGGRSTEAFF.